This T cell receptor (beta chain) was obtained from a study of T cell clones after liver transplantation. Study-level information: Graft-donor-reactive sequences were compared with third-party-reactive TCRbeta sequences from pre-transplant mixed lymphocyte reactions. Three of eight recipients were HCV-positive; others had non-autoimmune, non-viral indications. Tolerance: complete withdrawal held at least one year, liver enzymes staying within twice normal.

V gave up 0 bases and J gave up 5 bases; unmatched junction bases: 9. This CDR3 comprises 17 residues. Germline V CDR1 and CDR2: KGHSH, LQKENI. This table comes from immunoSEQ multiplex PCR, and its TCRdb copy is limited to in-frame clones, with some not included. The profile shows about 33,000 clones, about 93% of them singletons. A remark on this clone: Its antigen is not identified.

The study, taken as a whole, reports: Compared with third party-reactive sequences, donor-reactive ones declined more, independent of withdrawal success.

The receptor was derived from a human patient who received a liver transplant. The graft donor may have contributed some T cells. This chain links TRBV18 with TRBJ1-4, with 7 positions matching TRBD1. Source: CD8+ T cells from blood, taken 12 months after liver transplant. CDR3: CASSPPSRDSPNEKLFF. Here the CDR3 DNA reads TGTGCCAGCTCACCACCCTCGAGGGACAGCCCAAATGAAAAACTGTTTTTT.